Listed below are T cell receptor beta chains from one sample, sequenced in a study of blood T cell repertoires in COVID-19. The assay was immunoSEQ multiplex PCR, and TCRdb's table has in-frame clones only and misses some. The sample has 60,000 to 70,000 clones, approximately 86% seen once. Sample: peripheral blood. All receptors derive from a woman of 80 years or more with active COVID-19. Both conserved end residues are part of each CDR3. D genes are given only for firm matches. A clone size is listed for some rows: how often the clone was seen (once, few, many), or a class if it is expanded.

V	J	size	D	DNA	CDR3
TRBV4-2	TRBJ2-1	.	TRBD2	TGTGCCAGCAGCCAAGATGGTGGGACTAGCGGGGGGGCCTCCTACAATGAGCAGTTCTTC	CASSQDGGTSGGASYNEQFF
TRBV19	TRBJ1-5	.	TRBD1	TGTGCCAGTAGTATAGGGACAGGTGATGGGGCCCAGCATTTT	CASSIGTGDGAQHF
TRBV6-1	TRBJ1-2	.	TRBD1	TGTGCCAGCAGTGACCAGGGGGGTGGCTACACCTTC	CASSDQGGGYTF
TRBV7-6	TRBJ2-1	.	TRBD2	TGTGCCAGCAGCTTATCTATTTTCTTGGCAGCGGGGGGGGACAATGAGCAGTTCTTC	CASSLSIFLAAGGDNEQFF
TRBV18	TRBJ1-6	.	.	TGTGCCAGCTCACCCCTAAGGGGCTCCCTCCACTTT	CASSPLRGSLHF
TRBV27	TRBJ2-1	.	TRBD2	TGTGCCAGCACCATTTCTAGCGGCGCAGGGAATGAGCAGTTCTTC	CASTISSGAGNEQFF
TRBV3-1/TRBV3-2	TRBJ2-1	.	TRBD2	TGTGCCAGCAGCCAAGGACTAGCGGGGGGGGTGCATGAGCAGTTCTTC	CASSQGLAGGVHEQFF
TRBV24-1	TRBJ2-5	.	TRBD1	TGTGCCACCAGTGATTTAAGACAGGGCGGTGAGACCCAGTACTTC	CATSDLRQGGETQYF
TRBV5-4	TRBJ2-3	.	TRBD1	TGTGCCAGCAGTCTCGTCCAGGGGGCTGGAGATACGCAGTATTTT	CASSLVQGAGDTQYF
TRBV18	TRBJ2-2	.	TRBD1	TGTGCCAGCTCATCCCAGGGGGCTGCGAACACCGGGGAGCTGTTTTTT	CASSSQGAANTGELFF
TRBV6-1	TRBJ1-5	once	TRBD1	TGTGCCAGCAGTGAAGGCGGACAGGGGGGAGGAAGCAATCAGCCCCAGCATTTT	CASSEGGQGGGSNQPQHF
TRBV7-2	TRBJ2-5	.	.	TGTGCCAGCAAAACTGGGGCCCAAGAGACCCAGTACTTC	CASKTGAQETQYF
TRBV6-2/TRBV6-3	TRBJ2-3	.	TRBD2	TGTGCCAGCAGTTACATGCTAGCGGGGACAGATACGCAGTATTTT	CASSYMLAGTDTQYF
TRBV7-3	TRBJ1-2	.	TRBD1	TGTGCCAGCAGCCCCCGACAGGGGGCTGGGTATGGCTACACCTTC	CASSPRQGAGYGYTF
TRBV4-1	TRBJ1-4	.	TRBD1	TGCGCCAGCAGCCCATCGATCGCCGGGACAGGGGGCGGAAGGTTGGGAAGACTGTTTTTT	CASSPSIAGTGGGRLGRLFF
TRBV6-5	TRBJ1-1	.	.	TGTGCCAGCAGTTACCGACAGAACACTGAAGCTTTCTTT	CASSYRQNTEAFF
TRBV3-1/TRBV3-2	TRBJ1-3	.	TRBD1	TGTGCCAGCAGCCACGGACAGGGGGGAAACACCATATATTTT	CASSHGQGGNTIYF
TRBV28	TRBJ1-2	.	.	TGTGCCAGCAGTCCTGGACAGACCGCCTATGGCTACACCTTC	CASSPGQTAYGYTF
TRBV4-3	TRBJ2-3	.	TRBD2	TGCGCCAGCAGCCAAGGGCCTATAGCGGGGACTACGCAGTATTTT	CASSQGPIAGTTQYF
TRBV29-1	TRBJ2-3	.	.	TGCAGCGTTCGAGTCACAGATACGCAGTATTTT	CSVRVTDTQYF
TRBV19	TRBJ2-7	.	TRBD2	TGTGCCAGCGCTTCCGGGAGGTCTTCCTACGAGCAGTACTTC	CASASGRSSYEQYF
TRBV2	TRBJ2-5	.	TRBD2	TGTGCCAGCAGGCGACTAGCGGGGGGGCTAGAGACCCAGTACTTC	CASRRLAGGLETQYF
TRBV11-2	TRBJ2-1	.	TRBD2	TGTGCCAGCAGCAGGAGCGGGAGCTCCTACAATGAGCAGTTCTTC	CASSRSGSSYNEQFF
TRBV7-2	TRBJ2-1	.	TRBD1	TGTGCCAGCAGCTTAGCGGGGACAGGGGCCTACAATGAGCAGTTCTTC	CASSLAGTGAYNEQFF
TRBV2	TRBJ2-7	.	TRBD1	TGTGCCGGAGGACAGGGACGGAGCGAGCAGTACTTC	CAGGQGRSEQYF
TRBV2	TRBJ1-1	.	TRBD1	TGTGCCAGCAGGGGAAGACAGGGGAGCACTGAAGCTTTCTTT	CASRGRQGSTEAFF
TRBV5-4	TRBJ2-3	.	TRBD1	TGTGCCAGCATAAGGACAGGGGAAGGTTCAGATACGCAGTATTTT	CASIRTGEGSDTQYF
TRBV2	TRBJ1-1	.	TRBD1	TGTGCCAGCAGAGAACAGGGGAATCAAGCTGAAGCTTTCTTT	CASREQGNQAEAFF
TRBV24-1	TRBJ2-3	.	.	TGTGCCACCAGTGATTTGGGCCTCTCGGGGGATACGCAGTATTTT	CATSDLGLSGDTQYF
TRBV18	TRBJ1-4	.	.	TGTGCCAGCTCGAGCCGACAGGAATCCCCAGGCCTGTTTTTT	CASSSRQESPGLFF
TRBV4-2	TRBJ1-2	few	TRBD1	TGTGCCAGCAGGACCACAGGGGCTGTGAACTATGGCTACACCTTC	CASRTTGAVNYGYTF
TRBV29-1	TRBJ2-3	.	TRBD2	TGCAGCGTCGCTGGACTAGCCTACACAGATACGCAGTATTTT	CSVAGLAYTDTQYF
TRBV7-2	TRBJ2-5	.	TRBD2	TGTGCCAGCAGCTTAGTAGCGGGGTCCCCAGAGACCCAGTACTTC	CASSLVAGSPETQYF
TRBV6-4	TRBJ2-1	.	.	TGTGCCAGCAGTGACTCGCCGGACACATCGCATGAGCAGTTCTTC	CASSDSPDTSHEQFF
TRBV27	TRBJ2-7	.	TRBD2	TGTGCCAGCTCGGGACTAGCGGGGTCCTACGAGCAGTACTTC	CASSGLAGSYEQYF
TRBV9	TRBJ2-1	.	TRBD2	TGTGCCAGCGGCTCCGGGACTAGCTTCGACAATGAGCAGTTCTTC	CASGSGTSFDNEQFF
TRBV28	TRBJ1-2	.	.	TGTGCCAGCAGTTTAAGCGTCTATGGCTACACCTTC	CASSLSVYGYTF
TRBV12-3/TRBV12-4	TRBJ2-7	.	.	TGTGCCAGCAGTTTCCCGGACTTCTACGAGCAGTACTTC	CASSFPDFYEQYF
TRBV5-1	TRBJ2-3	.	TRBD1	TGCGCCACCTCCCCTGGGACAGCGCTAGGGGATACGCAGTATTTT	CATSPGTALGDTQYF
TRBV3-1/TRBV3-2	TRBJ1-1	.	.	TGTGCCAGCAGCCAAGCCGCGGGGTCCCTAGCTTTCTTT	CASSQAAGSLAFF
TRBV5-5	TRBJ1-5	few	TRBD1	TGTGCCAGCAGCTACAGGGGTGATCAGCCCCAGCATTTT	CASSYRGDQPQHF
TRBV28	TRBJ1-1	.	TRBD1	TGTGCCAGCAGGAACAGGGGCCAATCCCACGCGAACACTGAAGCTTTCTTT	CASRNRGQSHANTEAFF
TRBV27	TRBJ1-1	many	.	TGTGCCAGCAGCCCCACGGCGGCCAGTCAAGCTTTCTTT	CASSPTAASQAFF
TRBV20-1	TRBJ2-6	.	.	TGCAGTGCTAGTATCCAGACTGGGGCCAACGTCCTGACTTTC	CSASIQTGANVLTF
TRBV30	TRBJ1-6	.	.	TGTGCCTGGAGTACAGGACGGAATAATTCACCCCTCCACTTT	CAWSTGRNNSPLHF
TRBV7-8	TRBJ1-1	.	TRBD1	TGTGCCAGCAGCTATTCGGGACAGGTGATTGGCACTGAAGCTTTCTTT	CASSYSGQVIGTEAFF
TRBV6-5	TRBJ1-1	.	.	TGTGCCAGCAGTCCGGGGGGGAGGAACACTGAAGCTTTCTTT	CASSPGGRNTEAFF
TRBV28	TRBJ2-5	.	.	TGTGCCAGCAGTTTTCAGGGTGCGGAGACCCAGTACTTC	CASSFQGAETQYF